Below are 24 T cell receptor beta chains sequenced from a single sample in a study of shared clonotypes between healthy human individuals. Naive CD8 isolation took CD45RO-negative cells positively selected for CCR7 and excluded terminally differentiated effector memory CD45RA+ cells. TCRdb's copy holds only in-frame clones and misses some; the assay was immunoSEQ multiplex PCR. The table has around 1,900,000 clones, 90% to 95% seen once. Sequenced material: naive CD8+ T cells from PBMCs. All receptors derive from a man aged 18 to 35 in good health. Some clones in this sample may be carry-over from other donors' samples.

The V and J genes are TRBV7-9 and TRBJ2-2; tentatively, D is TRBD1 or TRBD2 (6 bases each). The CDR3 totals 16 residues. V was trimmed by 3 bases and J by 0 bases, leaving 11 bases between them. Germline CDR1 is SEHNR and CDR2 is FQNEAQ (reference sequence). For the CDR3, the DNA is TGTGCCAGCAGCTTTGGGGGGCACGCGAACACCGGGGAGCTGTTTTTT. It is translated as CASSFGGHANTGELFF.

This chain uses TRBV4-1 with TRBJ2-7; no clear D. This CDR3 has 11 residues. Looked up from germline, CDR1 is MGHRA and CDR2 is YSYEKL. V gave up 0 bases and J gave up 7 bases, with 4 bases separating them. The CDR3 is CASSQETEQYF. CDR3 bases: TGCGCCAGCAGCCAAGAAACAGAGCAGTACTTC.

The rearrangement joins TRBV19 to TRBJ1-5; 8 positions match TRBD1. Germline CDR1 and CDR2: LNHDA and SQIVND (reference sequence). J lost 3 bases, V lost 5 bases, and 9 bases had no gene match. CDR3 size: 16 residues. This CDR3 is CASSSWTGTDNQPQHF. CDR3 in DNA: TGTGCCAGTAGTTCCTGGACAGGGACTGACAATCAGCCCCAGCATTTT. Drawing the rest from reference TRBV19 and TRBJ1-5, the complete variable domain is DGGITQSPKYLFRKEGQNVTLSCEQNLNHDAMYWYRQDPGQGLRLIYYSQIVNDFQKGDIAEGYSVSREKKESFPLTVTSAQKNPTAFYLCASSSWTGTDNQPQHFGDGTRLSIL.

This chain connects TRBV19 to TRBJ1-4, with a weak D call TRBD1 (5 bases). Germline V gene sequence: CDR1 LNHDA, CDR2 SQIVND (reference sequence). This CDR3 comprises 13 residues. Trimming cost V 6 bases and J 7 bases, with 12 bases left between them. Here the CDR3 DNA reads TGTGCCAGTAGAACAGGAGGCGGTGAAAAACTGTTTTTT. The encoded protein is CASRTGGGEKLFF.

The chain uses TRBV27 and TRBJ2-7, with D unclear. V was clipped by 5 bases and J by 1 base, with 12 bases between them. Germline V gene lookup returns CDR1 MNHEY and CDR2 SMNVEV (reference sequence). The CDR3 consists of 14 residues. The CDR3 protein is CASSPLNPSYEQYF. The CDR3 region has the DNA TGTGCCAGCAGTCCACTCAATCCTTCCTACGAGCAGTACTTC.

V is TRBV27 and J is TRBJ1-2; unclear D gene. V lost 0 bases and J 2 bases, leaving 10 bases between the germline ends. Germline V CDR1 and CDR2: MNHEY, SMNVEV (reference sequence). This CDR3 comprises 15 residues. Here the CDR3 DNA reads TGTGCCAGCAGTTTATCGAGTCGCGTGAACTATGGCTACACCTTC. It translates to CASSLSSRVNYGYTF.

This sequence joins TRBV2 and TRBJ2-5; D gene unclear. The CDR3 is 12 residues long. V was trimmed by 2 bases and J by 2 bases, leaving 3 bases between them. Per germline, CDR1 SNHLY and CDR2 FYNNEI. CDR3 nucleotide sequence: TGTGCCAGCAGTGAACAACAAGAGACCCAGTACTTC. It codes for CASSEQQETQYF.

The chain joins TRBV27 to TRBJ2-2; 10 nucleotides line up with TRBD1. The CDR3 is 15 amino acids. V was pared by 6 bases and J by 5 bases, with 6 bases of the junction left unmatched. Germline assignment: CDR1 MNHEY and CDR2 SMNVEV (reference sequence). CDR3 DNA: TGTGCCAGCAGGTCCGGGACAGGGGCTACCGGGGAGCTGTTTTTT. It yields the protein CASRSGTGATGELFF.

The CDR3 reads CSVPSDRGLAGGPFF. As DNA, the CDR3 is TGCAGCGTTCCTTCGGACAGGGGACTAGCGGGAGGGCCGTTCTTC. The chain recombines TRBV29-1 with TRBJ2-1, with 16 positions matching TRBD2. The CDR3 sequence is 15 residues long. With 5 bases clipped from V and 15 bases from J, the junction kept 13 bases outside the gene matches. Germline lookup yields CDR1 SQVTM and CDR2 ANQGSEA.

V and J are TRBV19 and TRBJ2-3; maybe TRBD2 (6 bases). V lost 1 base to trimming and J lost 4 bases, with 21 bases between them. The V gene's germline CDR1 is LNHDA and CDR2 SQIVND (reference sequence). The CDR3 covers 18 residues. The CDR3 DNA is TGTGCCAGTAGTATAGCCCCATCCGGGAGCATAGTGGCAGATACGCAGTATTTT. This gives the protein CASSIAPSGSIVADTQYF.

This clone appeared a few times. V gene TRBV19 combines with J gene TRBJ1-5; a weak D match, TRBD1 (5 bases). The germline gives CDR1 LNHDA, CDR2 SQIVND (reference sequence). V was pared by 4 bases and J by 1 base, with 14 bases between. The CDR3 is 16 amino acids. The CDR3 coding sequence is TGTGCCAGTAGTACGCCAGGGACCCCCAGCAATCAGCCCCAGCATTTT. This sequence encodes CASSTPGTPSNQPQHF.

The genes are TRBV27 and TRBJ2-7; D is perhaps TRBD1 (6 bases). The CDR3 is 17 residues long. Trimming removed 5 bases from V and 3 bases from J, with 23 bases in between. The germline CDR1 and CDR2 sequences are MNHEY and SMNVEV (reference sequence). CDR3 DNA sequence: TGTGCCAGCAGTCCCTGGACAGCACCAGAGTCTCACTACGAGCAGTACTTC. It translates to CASSPWTAPESHYEQYF.

The chain couples TRBV27 to TRBJ2-3, with 9 bases identical to TRBD2. This CDR3 has 16 amino acids. The germline CDR1 and CDR2 sequences are MNHEY and SMNVEV (reference sequence). The V and J ends lost 8 bases and 2 bases, in that order; junction bases with no gene match: 11. CDR3 sequence reads: CASGEPTSGFTDTQYF. The CDR3, as DNA: TGTGCCAGCGGGGAGCCGACTAGCGGCTTCACAGATACGCAGTATTTT.

Turning to this clone: This sample includes further DNA sequences coding for the same CDR3. The genes are TRBV6-1 and TRBJ2-7; D gene unclear. There are 13 residues in the CDR3. V lost 3 bases and J lost 1, with 7 bases in between. Germline CDR1 MNHNS, CDR2 SASEGT. The CDR3 region is CASSEGISYEQYF. As DNA, the CDR3 is TGTGCCAGCAGTGAGGGGATTTCCTACGAGCAGTACTTC.

The chain couples TRBV2 to TRBJ2-7, with D perhaps TRBD1 (7 bases). Trimming removed 2 bases from V and 7 bases from J, with 24 bases in between. The CDR3 is 17 residues long. The germline V gene encodes CDR1 SNHLY and CDR2 FYNNEI. The CDR3 loop is CASSEIPPRDRIQEQYF. The CDR3 DNA reads as TGTGCCAGCAGTGAAATCCCCCCGCGGGACAGAATACAGGAGCAGTACTTC.

The chain has TRBV9 and TRBJ2-1, with unresolved D. V lost 5 bases and J lost 4, with 13 bases in between. Germline V CDR1 and CDR2: SGDLS, YYNGEE. The CDR3 totals 14 residues. The DNA for the CDR3 is TGTGCCAGCAGTCAATCGGGCCCGTACAATGAGCAGTTCTTC. It yields the protein CASSQSGPYNEQFF.

The chain links TRBV9 to TRBJ2-3; TRBD2 aligns across 8 bases. Trimming took 6 bases from V and 4 from J; bases not matched to a gene: 10. The V gene's germline CDR1 is SGDLS and CDR2 YYNGEE. The CDR3 totals 15 residues. The DNA of the CDR3 is TGTGCCAGCACCCCGGGGGGGAGGGGTCCAGATACGCAGTATTTT. This codes for CASTPGGRGPDTQYF. The whole variable domain, filled in from reference TRBV9 and TRBJ2-3, reads DSGVTQTPKHLITATGQRVTLRCSPRSGDLSVYWYQQSLDQGLQFLIQYYNGEERAKGNILERFSAQQFPDLHSELNLSSLELGDSALYFCASTPGGRGPDTQYFGPGTRLTVL.

With respect to this clone: This sample includes further DNA sequences coding for the same CDR3. The chain links TRBV27 to TRBJ2-1; TRBD2 might be the D (6 bases). CDR3 length: 13 residues. Germline CDR1 and CDR2: MNHEY and SMNVEV (reference sequence). The V and J ends lost 5 bases and 2 bases respectively, with 7 bases between them. The CDR3 nucleotides read TGTGCCAGCAGTAGCGGGCCCTACAATGAGCAGTTCTTC. Residues: CASSSGPYNEQFF.

The V gene is TRBV28, the J gene TRBJ1-1; unclear D gene. Germline CDR1 and CDR2: MDHEN and SYDVKM. The CDR3 consists of 14 residues. Trimming removed 5 bases from V and 3 bases from J, with 13 bases in between. This CDR3 is CASSPLPRDTEAFF. CDR3 DNA sequence: TGTGCCAGCAGTCCGCTACCGCGGGACACTGAAGCTTTCTTT.

The V and J genes are TRBV29-1 and TRBJ2-7; tentatively, D is TRBD1 (6 bases). V lost 4 bases and J lost 5, with 9 bases in between. The CDR3 spans 11 residues. The germline V gene has CDR1 SQVTM and CDR2 ANQGSEA. CDR3 residues: CSVAGVDEQYF. The CDR3 DNA is TGCAGCGTTGCAGGGGTCGACGAGCAGTACTTC.

On this clone itself: The sample has other DNA sequences that encode this CDR3 too. The chain recombines TRBV11-2 with TRBJ2-2; D unclear. Between the trimmed V and J ends, which lost 0 bases and 2 bases, there was a span of 7 bases. Germline V gene lookup returns CDR1 SGHAT and CDR2 FQNNGV. The CDR3 extends over 15 amino acids. CDR3 sequence (DNA): TGTGCCAGCAGCTTAGAGCGCGGAAACACCGGGGAGCTGTTTTTT. Residues: CASSLERGNTGELFF.

The J gene is TRBJ2-3, the V gene TRBV4-3, with 7 bases identical to TRBD2. The V segment lost 3 bases and the J segment 1 base; nucleotides outside the gene matches: 13. From germline, CDR1 is LGHNA and CDR2 YSLEER. This CDR3 is built from 18 residues. CDR3 nucleotide sequence: TGCGCCAGCAGCCAGGGTCCCGGGGGGAGCGGAGGCACAGATACGCAGTATTTT. Its protein is CASSQGPGGSGGTDTQYF.

This clone was detected a few times. Other DNA sequences in this specimen translate into the identical CDR3. The rearrangement joins TRBV27 to TRBJ1-1; D not certain. The CDR3 runs to 13 residues. CDR1 is MNHEY and CDR2 is SMNVEV in the germline V gene (reference sequence). V was cut by 1 base and J by 1 base, with 4 bases left in between. The CDR3 here is CASSLFQNTEAFF. For the CDR3, the DNA is TGTGCCAGCAGTTTATTCCAGAACACTGAAGCTTTCTTT.

This clone was recorded only once. J is TRBJ2-7 and V is TRBV10-2; no firm D call. This CDR3 region has 10 residues. The V end lost 6 bases, the J end lost 0 bases, and 0 bases lay between the germline ends. Germline V gene lookup returns CDR1 WSHSY and CDR2 SAAADI. Written as DNA, the CDR3 is TGCGCCAGCAGCTCCTACGAGCAGTACTTC. Its protein product is CASSSYEQYF.